The sequence of this T cell receptor beta chain was determined in a study of cytomegalovirus exposure and HLA in healthy donors. Whole-study results and caveats: The authors enumerated over 150 TCR beta chains as linked to cytomegalovirus. Rarity characterized most TCR sequences, yet some public TCRs appeared in many donors.

Note on this clone: Its target is not known.

Data came from immunoSEQ multiplex PCR; TCRdb stores just in-frame clones and leaves some out. The sample holds fewer than 90,000 clones; approximately 88% are singletons and the top ten take around 10%. The length of the CDR3 is 13 residues. Germline trimming cut 10 bases from V and 2 bases from J; bases unmatched to any gene: 4. Per the germline V gene, CDR1 is LNHDA and CDR2 is SQIVND (reference sequence). The donors were members of the approximately 130-subject validation cohort (separate from the roughly 670-subject first cohort). The chain carries TRBV19 and TRBJ2-3; 9 bases align to TRBD2. Sequencing was performed on PBMCs. The receptor was isolated from a woman in her late teens or twenties in good health and CMV-seropositive. In nucleotides, the CDR3 is TGTGCCACTGCTAGCGGGGACACAGATACGCAGTATTTT. As protein: CATASGDTDTQYF.